The 2 T cell receptor beta chains below all came from one sample that was sequenced in a study of T cell repertoires in ileal Crohn's disease. Time point reported: neoterminal ileum biopsy at postoperative endoscopy, about 6 months after surgery. Only in-frame clones appear in the TCRdb table, and some are missing; sequencing was by immunoSEQ multiplex PCR. The data contain some 10,000 clones, about 80% of them singletons. The source material was ileal tissue. These receptors were obtained from an adult with Crohn's disease.

V gene TRBV7-9 combines with J gene TRBJ1-2; 9 positions match TRBD1. CDR1 is SEHNR, CDR2 FQNEAQ, per germline (reference sequence). The CDR3 totals 16 residues. Trimming removed 3 bases from V and 5 bases from J; junction bases left unmatched: 10. Written as DNA, the CDR3 is TGTGCCAGCAGCTTTAAATCGGGACAGGGTCTGTATGGCTACACCTTC. It specifies CASSFKSGQGLYGYTF.

The chain joins TRBV7-2 to TRBJ2-5; no clear D. The CDR3 spans 14 residues. V shed 5 bases and J shed 2 bases, with 12 bases lying between them. CDR1 is SGHTA and CDR2 is FQGNSA in the germline V gene. Here the CDR3 reads CASSQYQEQETQYF. CDR3 bases: TGTGCCAGCAGCCAATATCAGGAACAAGAGACCCAGTACTTC.